This TCR beta chain was observed in a study of shared clonotypes between healthy human individuals. Authors' methods: For the immunoSEQ data, sequences were junction-only without quality scores, so filtering differed. The data were produced by immunoSEQ multiplex PCR, yet TCRdb's version contains in-frame clones alone and is incomplete. V and J calls and clone size are as listed in that table; D and trimming were resolved from the DNA. The sample lists about 2.3 million clones, around 92% occurring once. This CDR3 comprises 14 residues. V lost 5 bases, J lost 2 bases, and 11 bases lay in between. Germline lookup yields CDR1 SGHTA and CDR2 FQGNSA. Points on this clone: The same CDR3 arises from other DNA sequences in this sample as well.

The V call is TRBV7-2, the J call TRBJ2-3; D may be TRBD2 (6 bases). The source of this sequence is a young man in good health. Some clones in this sample may be carry-over from other donors' samples. The sample taken for sequencing was naive CD4+ T cells from PBMCs. Regarding subset: CD45RA+ positively selected. The CDR3 loop reads CASSPGTSTDTQYF. In DNA form, the CDR3 reads TGTGCCAGCAGCCCCGGGACTTCCACAGATACGCAGTATTTT.